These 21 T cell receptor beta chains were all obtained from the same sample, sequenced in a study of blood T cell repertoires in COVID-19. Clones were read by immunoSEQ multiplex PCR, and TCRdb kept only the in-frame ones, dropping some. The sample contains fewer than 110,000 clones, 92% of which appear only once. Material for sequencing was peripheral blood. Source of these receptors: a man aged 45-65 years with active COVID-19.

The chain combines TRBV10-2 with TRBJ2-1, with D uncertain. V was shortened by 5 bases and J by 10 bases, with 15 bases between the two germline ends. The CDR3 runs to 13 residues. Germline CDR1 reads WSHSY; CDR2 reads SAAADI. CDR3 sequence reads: CASSPGLLDEQFF. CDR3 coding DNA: TGCGCCAGCAGTCCCGGGTTACTTGACGAGCAGTTCTTC.

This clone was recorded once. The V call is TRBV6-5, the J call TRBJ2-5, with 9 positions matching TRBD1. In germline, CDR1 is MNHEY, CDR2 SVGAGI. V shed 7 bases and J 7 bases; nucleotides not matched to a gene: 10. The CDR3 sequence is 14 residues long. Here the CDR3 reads CASTEGTGFGTQYF. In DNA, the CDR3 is TGTGCCAGCACCGAGGGGACAGGGTTTGGGACCCAGTACTTC.

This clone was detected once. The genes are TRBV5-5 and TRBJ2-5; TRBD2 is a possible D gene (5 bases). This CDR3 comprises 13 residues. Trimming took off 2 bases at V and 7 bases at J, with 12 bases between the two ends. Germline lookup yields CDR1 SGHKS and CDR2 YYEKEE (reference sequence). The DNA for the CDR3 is TGTGCCAGCAGCTTTGTTAGTGAGGGGACCCAGTACTTC. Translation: CASSFVSEGTQYF.

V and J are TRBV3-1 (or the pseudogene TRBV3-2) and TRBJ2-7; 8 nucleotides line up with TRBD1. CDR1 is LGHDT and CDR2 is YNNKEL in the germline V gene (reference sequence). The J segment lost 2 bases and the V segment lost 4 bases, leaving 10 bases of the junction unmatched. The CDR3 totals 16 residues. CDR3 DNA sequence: TGTGCCAGCAGCCCTACCCCGGGACAGGTGACCTACGAGCAGTACTTC. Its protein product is CASSPTPGQVTYEQYF.

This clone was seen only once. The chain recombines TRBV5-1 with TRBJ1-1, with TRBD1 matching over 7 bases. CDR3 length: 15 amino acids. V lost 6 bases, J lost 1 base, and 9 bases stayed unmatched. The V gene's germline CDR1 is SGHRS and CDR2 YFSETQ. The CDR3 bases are TGCGCCAGCAAACAAACAACAGGGGCGAACACTGAAGCTTTCTTT. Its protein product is CASKQTTGANTEAFF. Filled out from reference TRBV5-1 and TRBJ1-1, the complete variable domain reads KAGVTQTPRYLIKTRGQQVTLSCSPISGHRSVSWYQQTPGQGLQFLFEYFSETQRNKGNFPGRFSGRQFSNSRSEMNVSTLELGDSALYLCASKQTTGANTEAFFGQGTRLTVV.

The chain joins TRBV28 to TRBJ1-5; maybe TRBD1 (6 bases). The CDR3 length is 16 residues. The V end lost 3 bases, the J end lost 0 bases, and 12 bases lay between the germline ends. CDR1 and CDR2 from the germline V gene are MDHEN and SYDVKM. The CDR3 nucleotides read TGTGCCAGCAGTTTTGAGAGGGGGTATAGCAATCAGCCCCAGCATTTT. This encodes CASSFERGYSNQPQHF. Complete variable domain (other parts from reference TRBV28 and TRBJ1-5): DVKVTQSSRYLVKRTGEKVFLECVQDMDHENMFWYRQDPGLGLRLIYFSYDVKMKEKGDIPEGYSVSREKKERFSLILESASTNQTSMYLCASSFERGYSNQPQHFGDGTRLSIL.

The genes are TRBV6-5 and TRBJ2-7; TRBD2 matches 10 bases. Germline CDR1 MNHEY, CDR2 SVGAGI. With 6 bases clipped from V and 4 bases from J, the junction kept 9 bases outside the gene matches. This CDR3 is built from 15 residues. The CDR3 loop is CASRAGTSEVYEQYF. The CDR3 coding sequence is TGTGCCAGCAGAGCCGGGACTAGCGAGGTTTACGAGCAGTACTTC.

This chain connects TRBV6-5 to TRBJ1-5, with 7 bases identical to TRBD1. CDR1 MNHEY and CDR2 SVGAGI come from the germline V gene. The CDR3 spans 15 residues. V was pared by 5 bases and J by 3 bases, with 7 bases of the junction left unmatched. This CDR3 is CASSPRGQANQPQHF. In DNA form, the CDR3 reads TGTGCCAGCAGTCCGAGAGGACAGGCCAATCAGCCCCAGCATTTT.

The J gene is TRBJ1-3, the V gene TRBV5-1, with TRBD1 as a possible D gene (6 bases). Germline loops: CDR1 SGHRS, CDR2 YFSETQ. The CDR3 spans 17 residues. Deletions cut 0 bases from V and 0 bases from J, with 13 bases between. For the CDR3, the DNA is TGCGCCAGCAGCTTGGCCGGACAGCCATTCTCTGGAAACACCATATATTTT. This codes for CASSLAGQPFSGNTIYF.

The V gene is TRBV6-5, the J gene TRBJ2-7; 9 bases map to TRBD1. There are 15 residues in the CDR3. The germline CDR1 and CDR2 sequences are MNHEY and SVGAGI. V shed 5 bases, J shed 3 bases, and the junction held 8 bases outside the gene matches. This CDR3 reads CASSNRQGGLYEQYF. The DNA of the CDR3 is TGTGCCAGCAGTAACCGACAGGGGGGGCTCTACGAGCAGTACTTC.

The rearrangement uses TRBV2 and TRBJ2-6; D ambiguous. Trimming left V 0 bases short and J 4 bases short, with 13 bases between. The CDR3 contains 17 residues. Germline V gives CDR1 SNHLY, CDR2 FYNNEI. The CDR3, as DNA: TGTGCCAGCAGTGAAGCGGTCCGGGTCGGAGGGGCCAACGTCCTGACTTTC. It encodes CASSEAVRVGGANVLTF.

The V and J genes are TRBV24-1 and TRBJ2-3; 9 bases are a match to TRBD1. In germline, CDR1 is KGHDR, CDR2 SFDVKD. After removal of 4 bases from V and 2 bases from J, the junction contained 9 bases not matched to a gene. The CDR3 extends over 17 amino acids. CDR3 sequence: CATSEQQGAPSTDTQYF. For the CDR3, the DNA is TGTGCCACCAGTGAACAACAGGGGGCCCCCTCCACAGATACGCAGTATTTT.

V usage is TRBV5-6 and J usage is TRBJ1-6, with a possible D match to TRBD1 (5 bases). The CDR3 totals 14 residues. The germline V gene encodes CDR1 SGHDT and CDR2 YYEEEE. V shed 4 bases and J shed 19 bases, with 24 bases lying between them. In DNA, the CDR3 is TGTGCCAGCAGCACCCTGACAGATAGACCCCTTTGGCACTTT. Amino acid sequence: CASSTLTDRPLWHF.

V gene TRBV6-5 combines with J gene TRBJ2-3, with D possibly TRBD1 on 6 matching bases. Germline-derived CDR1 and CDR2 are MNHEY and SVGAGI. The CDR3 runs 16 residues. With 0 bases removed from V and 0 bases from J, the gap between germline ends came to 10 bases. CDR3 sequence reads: CASSYSYQGSTDTQYF. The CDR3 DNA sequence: TGTGCCAGCAGTTACTCGTATCAGGGGAGCACAGATACGCAGTATTTT.

The CDR3 bases are TGTGCCAGCAGCGGGAGAGGAGGGGCGAGTGCCGATGAGCAGTTCTTC. Its translation is CASSGRGGASADEQFF. The V gene is TRBV2, the J gene TRBJ2-1; D is perhaps TRBD2 (6 bases). Germline CDR1 reads SNHLY; CDR2 reads FYNNEI. The CDR3 is 16 amino acids. Trimming removed 6 bases at V and 8 bases at J, with 23 bases between.

The CDR3 here is CASSNRLLLAKNIQYF. The CDR3 region has the DNA TGCGCCAGCAGCAACAGGCTCCTGCTAGCCAAAAACATTCAGTACTTC. The gene calls are TRBV23-1 and TRBJ2-4, with D possibly TRBD1 on 5 matching bases. Being an ORF, TRBV23-1 has a function that is uncertain. This CDR3 is built from 16 residues. The V end lost 6 bases, the J end lost 0 bases, and 15 bases lay between the germline ends.

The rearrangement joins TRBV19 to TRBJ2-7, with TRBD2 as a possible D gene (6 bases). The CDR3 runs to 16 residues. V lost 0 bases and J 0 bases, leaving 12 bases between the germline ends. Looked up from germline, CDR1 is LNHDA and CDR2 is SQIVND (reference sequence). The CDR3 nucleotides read TGTGCCAGTAGTATAGATCGTGGAGGGCCCTCCTACGAGCAGTACTTC. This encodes CASSIDRGGPSYEQYF.

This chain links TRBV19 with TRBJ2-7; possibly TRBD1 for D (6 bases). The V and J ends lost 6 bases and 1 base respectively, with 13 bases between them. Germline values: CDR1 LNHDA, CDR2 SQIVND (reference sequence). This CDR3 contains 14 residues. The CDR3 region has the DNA TGTGCCAGTAGCCTCGACAGGTTTTCCTACGAGCAGTACTTC. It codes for CASSLDRFSYEQYF.

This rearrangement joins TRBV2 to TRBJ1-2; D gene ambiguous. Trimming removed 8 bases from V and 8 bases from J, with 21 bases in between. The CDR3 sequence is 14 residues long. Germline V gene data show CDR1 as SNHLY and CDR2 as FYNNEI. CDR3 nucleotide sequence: TGTGCCAGCGGGCCTGAGACACAAATGAAGGGCTACACCTTC. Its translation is CASGPETQMKGYTF.

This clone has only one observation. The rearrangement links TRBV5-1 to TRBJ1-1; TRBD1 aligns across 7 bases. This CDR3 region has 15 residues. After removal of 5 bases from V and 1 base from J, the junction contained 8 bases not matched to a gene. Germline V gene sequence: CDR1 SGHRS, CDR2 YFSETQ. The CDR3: CASSGTANPNTEAFF. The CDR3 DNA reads TGCGCCAGCAGTGGGACAGCCAACCCGAACACTGAAGCTTTCTTT.

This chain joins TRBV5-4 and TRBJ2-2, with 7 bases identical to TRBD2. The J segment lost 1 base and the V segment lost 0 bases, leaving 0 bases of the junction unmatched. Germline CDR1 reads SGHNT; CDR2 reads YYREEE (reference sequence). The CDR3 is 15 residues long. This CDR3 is CASSLASGNTGELFF. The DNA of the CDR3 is TGTGCCAGCAGCTTGGCTAGCGGGAACACCGGGGAGCTGTTTTTT.